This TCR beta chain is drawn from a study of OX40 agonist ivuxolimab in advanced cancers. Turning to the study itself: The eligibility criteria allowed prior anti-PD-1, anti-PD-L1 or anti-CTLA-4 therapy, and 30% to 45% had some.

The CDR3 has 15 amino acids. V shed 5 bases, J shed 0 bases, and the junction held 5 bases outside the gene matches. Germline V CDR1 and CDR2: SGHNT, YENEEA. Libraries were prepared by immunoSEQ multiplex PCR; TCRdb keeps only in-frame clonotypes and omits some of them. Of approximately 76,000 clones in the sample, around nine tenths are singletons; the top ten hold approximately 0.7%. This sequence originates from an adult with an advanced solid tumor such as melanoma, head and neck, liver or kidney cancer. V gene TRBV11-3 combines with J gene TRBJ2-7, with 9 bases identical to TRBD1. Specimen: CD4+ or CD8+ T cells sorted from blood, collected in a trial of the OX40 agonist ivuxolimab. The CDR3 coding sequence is TGTGCCAGCAGCATCGGGACAGGGAACTCCTACGAGCAGTACTTC. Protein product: CASSIGTGNSYEQYF.